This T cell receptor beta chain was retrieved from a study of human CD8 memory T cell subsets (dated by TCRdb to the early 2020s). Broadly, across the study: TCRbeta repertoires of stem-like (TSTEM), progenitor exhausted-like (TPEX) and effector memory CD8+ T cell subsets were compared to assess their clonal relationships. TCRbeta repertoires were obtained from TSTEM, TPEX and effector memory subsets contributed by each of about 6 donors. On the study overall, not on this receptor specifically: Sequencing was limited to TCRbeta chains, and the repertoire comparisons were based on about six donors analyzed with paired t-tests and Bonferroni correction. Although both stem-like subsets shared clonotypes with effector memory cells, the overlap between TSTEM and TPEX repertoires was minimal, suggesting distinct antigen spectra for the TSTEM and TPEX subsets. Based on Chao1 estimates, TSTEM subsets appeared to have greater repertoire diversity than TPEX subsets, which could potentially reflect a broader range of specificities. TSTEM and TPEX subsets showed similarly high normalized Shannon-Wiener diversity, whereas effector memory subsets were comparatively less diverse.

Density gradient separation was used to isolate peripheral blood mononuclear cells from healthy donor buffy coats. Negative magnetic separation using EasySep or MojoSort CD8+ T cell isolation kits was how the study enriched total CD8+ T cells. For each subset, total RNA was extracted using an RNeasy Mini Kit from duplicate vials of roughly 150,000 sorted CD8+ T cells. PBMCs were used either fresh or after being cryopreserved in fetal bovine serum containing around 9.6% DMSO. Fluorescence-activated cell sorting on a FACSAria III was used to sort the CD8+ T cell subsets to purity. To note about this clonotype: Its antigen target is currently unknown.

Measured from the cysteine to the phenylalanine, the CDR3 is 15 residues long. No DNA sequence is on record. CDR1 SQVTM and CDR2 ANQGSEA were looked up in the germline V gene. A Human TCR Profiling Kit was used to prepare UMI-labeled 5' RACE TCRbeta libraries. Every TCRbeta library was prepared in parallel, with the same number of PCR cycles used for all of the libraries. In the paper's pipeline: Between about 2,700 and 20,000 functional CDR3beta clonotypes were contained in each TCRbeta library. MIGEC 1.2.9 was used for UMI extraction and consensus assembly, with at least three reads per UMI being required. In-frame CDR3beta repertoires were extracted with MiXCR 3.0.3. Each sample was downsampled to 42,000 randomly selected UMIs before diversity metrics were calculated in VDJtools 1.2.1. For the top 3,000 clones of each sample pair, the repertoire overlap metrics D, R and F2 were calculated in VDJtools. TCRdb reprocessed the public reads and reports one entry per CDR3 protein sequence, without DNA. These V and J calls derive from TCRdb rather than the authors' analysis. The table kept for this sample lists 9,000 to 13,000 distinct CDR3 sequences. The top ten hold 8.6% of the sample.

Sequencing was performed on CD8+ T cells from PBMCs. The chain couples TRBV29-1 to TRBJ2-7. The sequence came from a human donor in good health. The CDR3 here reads CSVEDGTTSYYEQYF.